This T cell receptor (beta chain) was obtained from a study of T cell responses to AZD1222 COVID-19 vaccine. Study-wide points: The CD4 TCRs associated with vaccination extended across spike and predominated at 160-218 and 743-854. No repertoire was sampled before or during the peak T cell response, only after it. Clonal diversity may have been underestimated, and the donors were mostly white British, with more females than males. Unmutated regions of variants are reportedly targeted by nearly half of spike-specific TCRs.

The table came from immunoSEQ multiplex PCR; TCRdb's copy has only in-frame clones and leaves some out. The sample has just under 80,000 clones, about 92% seen once. Note on this clone: Its antigen remains unidentified.

Germline-derived CDR1 and CDR2 are SNHLY and FYNNEI. The CDR3 has 13 amino acids. V lost 3 bases, J lost 8 bases, and 11 bases lay in between. This receptor was taken from an adult who received the AZD1222 COVID-19 vaccine. V is TRBV2 and J is TRBJ1-5; D remains unclear. Material: peripheral blood, obtained 28 days after the second AZD1222 dose. The CDR3 loop reads CASSDARAKPQHF. The CDR3 nucleotides read TGTGCCAGCAGTGATGCCCGTGCCAAGCCCCAGCATTTT.